This entry is about one TCR beta chain. Antigen unknown. The CDR3 length is 12 residues. Deletions cut 5 bases from V and 8 bases from J, with 9 bases between. Germline-derived CDR1 and CDR2 are SNHLY and FYNNEI. These data are taken from a study of T cell clones after liver transplantation. Looking at the study overall: TCRbeta sequencing after a pre-transplant mixed lymphocyte reaction identified graft-donor-reactive clones, later tracked in post-transplant blood. Three of the eight recipients were HCV-positive; the rest had non-autoimmune, non-viral transplant indications.

Some clones are missing from TCRdb's copy, which holds only in-frame ones; the method was immunoSEQ multiplex PCR. The sample includes tens of thousands of clones, about 71% of them seen just once. Regarding the study as a whole: A significant post-transplant drop in circulating graft-donor-reactive CD4 TCRbeta sequences occurred in most of the 8 subjects.

Source: CD4+ T cells from blood, taken at the approximately 16-month timepoint. The chain carries TRBV2 and TRBJ1-4; a weak D match, TRBD1 (6 bases). The receptor's source is a human patient who received a liver transplant. Some T cells may have originated in the graft donor. CDR3 nucleotides: TGTGCCAGCAGTCTTGACAGGGAAAAACTGTTTTTT. Translated: CASSLDREKLFF.